The 26 T cell receptor beta chains below all came from one sample that was sequenced in a study of T-cell reconstitution after alpha-beta-depleted transplantation in children. For TCRbeta, the library was prepared with unique molecular identifiers. TCRdb re-derived calls from the PCR reads in MiXCR, one entry per CDR3 protein. The data hold 170,000 or so distinct CDR3 sequences, with over 5.5% observed a single time. Sequencing was performed on PBMCs from the stem cell graft donor, taken from the stem cell graft. The origin of the receptors is a human donor who donated a stem cell graft to a child with Wiskott-Aldrich syndrome.

The table lists this clonotype with many counts. V and J are TRBV15 and TRBJ2-1, with D uncertain. The V end lost 4 bases, the J end lost 5 bases, and 9 bases lay between the germline ends. Germline V gene data show CDR1 as LNHNV and CDR2 as YYDKDF (reference sequence). The CDR3 has 13 residues. The CDR3 here is CATSMTLDNEQFF. The CDR3 coding sequence is TGTGCCACCAGCATGACTTTAGACAATGAGCAGTTCTTC.

This clonotype was picked up many times. The chain is built from TRBV7-9 and TRBJ1-6; 7 bases map to TRBD1. The V and J ends lost 5 bases and 8 bases, in that order; junction bases with no gene match: 15. The CDR3 consists of 17 residues. Looked up from germline, CDR1 is SEHNR and CDR2 is FQNEAQ (reference sequence). DNA for the CDR3: TGTGCCAGCAGCGGACGTAAGGGACAGACTTTCCATTCACCCCTCCACTTT. Amino acid sequence: CASSGRKGQTFHSPLHF. Full variable domain (remainder filled in from reference TRBV7-9 and TRBJ1-6): DTGVSQNPRHKITKRGQNVTFRCDPISEHNRLYWYRQTLGQGPEFLTYFQNEAQLEKSRLLSDRFSAERPKGSFSTLEIQRTEQGDSAMYLCASSGRKGQTFHSPLHFGNGTRLTVT.

In its sample, this clonotype was seen many times. The chain has TRBV7-9 and TRBJ2-1; TRBD2 agrees at 11 bases. The CDR3 spans 19 residues. V shed 5 bases, J shed 0 bases, and the junction held 12 bases outside the gene matches. In germline, CDR1 is SEHNR, CDR2 FQNEAQ (reference sequence). Here the CDR3 reads CASSTYLAGGPSSYNEQFF. Here the CDR3 DNA reads TGTGCCAGCAGCACATACCTAGCGGGGGGCCCCAGCTCCTACAATGAGCAGTTCTTC. The entire variable domain, with the rest obtained from reference TRBV7-9 and TRBJ2-1, is as follows: DTGVSQNPRHKITKRGQNVTFRCDPISEHNRLYWYRQTLGQGPEFLTYFQNEAQLEKSRLLSDRFSAERPKGSFSTLEIQRTEQGDSAMYLCASSTYLAGGPSSYNEQFFGPGTRLTVL.

This clonotype was detected many times. The chain joins TRBV7-8 to TRBJ2-2; D is perhaps TRBD1 (6 bases). The CDR3 consists of 15 residues. V lost 4 bases and J 6 bases, leaving 15 bases between the germline ends. Germline V lookup: CDR1 SGHVS, CDR2 FQNEAQ. The CDR3 reads CASSSSEGVPGELFF. The DNA for the CDR3 is TGTGCCAGCAGCTCTTCCGAGGGGGTTCCCGGGGAGCTGTTTTTT.

Ten or more counts support this clonotype. The gene calls are TRBV29-1 and TRBJ2-7, with D tentatively TRBD2 (6 bases). The V gene lost 0 bases and the J gene lost 3 bases, with 15 bases spanning the gap. The CDR3 consists of 15 residues. Per germline, CDR1 SQVTM and CDR2 ANQGSEA. The CDR3 is CSVEDPTSPVYEQYF. The CDR3 coding sequence is TGCAGCGTTGAAGACCCAACTAGCCCTGTCTACGAGCAGTACTTC.

This clonotype was seen a few times. The germline gene is not matched at one end of the junction; a read error may be the cause. The V call is TRBV2, the J call TRBJ2-7; the D call may be TRBD1 or TRBD2 (5 bases each). Germline V CDR1 and CDR2: SNHLY, FYNNEI. The CDR3 is made up of 10 amino acids. CDR3 protein: CASTDRDLQF. The DNA of the CDR3 is TGTGCCAGCACCGACCGGGACCTCCAATTC.

This clonotype appeared many times. The chain carries TRBV15 and TRBJ2-2; 10 bases are shared with TRBD2. Germline V lookup: CDR1 LNHNV, CDR2 YYDKDF (reference sequence). The V segment lost 0 bases and the J segment 8 bases; nucleotides outside the gene matches: 9. The CDR3 loop spans 17 amino acids. The CDR3 coding sequence is TGTGCCACCAGCAGAGATTCGGTAGCGGGAGGAGCGGGGGAGCTGTTTTTT. It specifies CATSRDSVAGGAGELFF. Complete variable domain (other parts from reference TRBV15 and TRBJ2-2): DAMVIQNPRYQVTQFGKPVTLSCSQTLNHNVMYWYQQKSSQAPKLLFHYYDKDFNNEADTPDNFQSRRPNTSFCFLDIRSPGLGDTAMYLCATSRDSVAGGAGELFFGEGSRLTVL.

This clonotype showed up many times. The chain links TRBV6-5 to TRBJ2-7; 8 bases line up with TRBD1. V shed 2 bases and J 6 bases; nucleotides not matched to a gene: 9. Germline CDR1 and CDR2: MNHEY and SVGAGI. The CDR3 is 15 amino acids. The CDR3 here is CASSYQGAAVAEQYF. CDR3 DNA: TGTGCCAGCAGTTACCAGGGGGCGGCAGTGGCCGAGCAGTACTTC.

This clonotype was counted only a few times. The rearrangement uses TRBV7-2 and TRBJ2-2, with D perhaps TRBD1 (6 bases). Germline CDR1 SGHTA, CDR2 FQGNSA. CDR3 length equals 17 residues. V was shortened by 0 bases and J by 7 bases, with 18 bases between the two germline ends. The CDR3 loop is CASSLAGGVLGVGELFF. DNA for the CDR3: TGTGCCAGCAGCTTAGCAGGGGGTGTCCTAGGGGTCGGGGAGCTGTTTTTT.

This clonotype was seen at least ten times. This chain links TRBV24-1 with TRBJ2-1; D is perhaps TRBD1 (6 bases). Germline V CDR1 and CDR2: KGHDR, SFDVKD. This CDR3 spans 18 amino acids. With 3 bases removed from V and 10 bases from J, the gap between germline ends came to 27 bases. The chain's CDR3 is CATSDPALPGQYEDEQFF. For the CDR3, the DNA is TGTGCCACCAGTGATCCCGCCCTCCCCGGACAGTATGAGGACGAGCAGTTCTTC.

This clonotype was detected ten times or more. The chain recombines TRBV5-1 with TRBJ1-6; 7 bases fit TRBD1. CDR3 length: 15 amino acids. Germline CDR1 SGHRS, CDR2 YFSETQ. The junction had 8 bases not matched to a gene; V was cut back by 4 bases and J by 7 bases. CDR3 DNA: TGCGCCAGCAGCCGGGACAGAACGACCAATTCACCCCTCCACTTT. Encoded protein: CASSRDRTTNSPLHF.

This clonotype occurred many times. The genes are TRBV20-1 and TRBJ1-5, with D unclear. The ends were cut back, 1 base at V and 4 bases at J, with 5 bases in the middle. Per germline, CDR1 DFQATT and CDR2 SNEGSKA (reference sequence). CDR3 length: 12 residues. In nucleotides, the CDR3 is TGCAGTGCTAGAGGTCCAAATCAGCCCCAGCATTTT. Translating gives CSARGPNQPQHF.

This clonotype was seen ten or more times. This sequence joins TRBV6-1 and TRBJ2-6; tentatively, D is TRBD1 or TRBD2 (6 bases each). V was clipped by 8 bases and J by 0 bases, with 14 bases between them. CDR1 MNHNS and CDR2 SASEGT come from the germline V gene. The CDR3 is 16 residues long. The CDR3 region has the DNA TGTGCCAGCTCCCGAAGGGGGGTCTCTGGGGCCAACGTCCTGACTTTC. It is translated as CASSRRGVSGANVLTF.

This clonotype was seen a handful of times. The J gene is TRBJ1-1, the V gene TRBV3-1; D call uncertain. This CDR3 comprises 13 residues. V was trimmed by 2 bases and J by 4 bases, leaving 8 bases between them. Germline V CDR1 and CDR2: LGHDT, YNNKEL (reference sequence). The CDR3 region is CASSQTVSTEAFF. The CDR3 DNA follows: TGTGCCAGCAGCCAAACAGTTTCCACTGAAGCTTTCTTT.

This clonotype was recorded many times. The V call is TRBV6-1, the J call TRBJ2-3; D is tentatively TRBD1 or TRBD2 (6 bases each). The CDR3 extends over 15 amino acids. Germline CDR1 reads MNHNS; CDR2 reads SASEGT. The germline V and J ends were trimmed by 4 bases and 2 bases, with 13 bases remaining between them. DNA for the CDR3: TGTGCCAGCAGTGTCGGGTGGGGGGCCACAGATACGCAGTATTTT. Translating gives CASSVGWGATDTQYF.

This clonotype has a count of ten or more. V is TRBV29-1 and J is TRBJ2-2; TRBD1 matches at 7 bases. J lost 5 bases, V lost 2 bases, and 2 bases had no gene match. The CDR3 loop spans 13 amino acids. Germline CDR1 SQVTM, CDR2 ANQGSEA. The CDR3 coding sequence is TGCAGCGTTGAAACAGGGGCAACCGGGGAGCTGTTTTTT. Translation gives CSVETGATGELFF.

The sample holds many counts of this clonotype. The rearrangement uses TRBV4-3 and TRBJ2-1; either TRBD1 or TRBD2 may supply D (6 bases each). Germline loops: CDR1 LGHNA, CDR2 YSLEER. The V gene lost 1 base and the J gene lost 3 bases, with 16 bases spanning the gap. The CDR3 loop spans 17 amino acids. Written as DNA, the CDR3 is TGCGCCAGCAGCCAAGTGGGGGGCGGGACCTACTACAATGAGCAGTTCTTC. It is translated as CASSQVGGGTYYNEQFF.

Ten or more counts support this clonotype. The chain combines TRBV4-1 with TRBJ2-1; the D is unclear. The V gene's germline CDR1 is MGHRA and CDR2 YSYEKL. This CDR3 is built from 16 residues. V shed 3 bases and J shed 5 bases, with 17 bases lying between them. DNA for the CDR3: TGCGCCAGCAGCCACCGCCCCCTAGGTTGGGACAATGAGCAGTTCTTC. It translates to CASSHRPLGWDNEQFF.

This clonotype was seen many times. The chain joins TRBV20-1 to TRBJ1-2, with D possibly matching TRBD1 (5 bases). With 2 bases removed from V and 2 bases from J, the gap between germline ends came to 6 bases. CDR3 size: 12 residues. In germline, CDR1 is DFQATT, CDR2 SNEGSKA (reference sequence). CDR3 in DNA: TGCAGTGCTAGACCAGGGAACTATGGCTACACCTTC. Translated, it gives CSARPGNYGYTF.

This clonotype was observed at least ten times. This chain uses TRBV12-3 or TRBV12-4 with TRBJ1-2; D call uncertain. Trimming shortened V by 6 bases and J by 6 bases, and 11 bases separated the two germline ends. The CDR3 has 12 amino acids. CDR3 coding DNA: TGTGCCAGCAGCAATGAATGGGATGGCTACACCTTC. Translated, it gives CASSNEWDGYTF.

This clonotype showed up many times. This chain uses TRBV7-8 with TRBJ2-1, with 8 positions matching TRBD1. With 3 bases clipped from V and 8 bases from J, the junction kept 9 bases outside the gene matches. Germline values: CDR1 SGHVS, CDR2 FQNEAQ. The CDR3 totals 15 residues. The CDR3 loop is CASSLKQGVSHEQFF. CDR3 bases: TGTGCCAGCAGCTTGAAACAGGGGGTTTCACATGAGCAGTTCTTC.

This clonotype showed up many times. The chain is built from TRBV12-3 or TRBV12-4 and TRBJ2-3, with D perhaps matching TRBD1 (5 bases). V gave up 3 bases and J gave up 1 base, with 17 bases separating them. The CDR3 sequence is 17 residues long. The CDR3 bases are TGTGCCAGCAGTTTCTTGGTCCGGACATACCGCACAGATACGCAGTATTTT. Its protein is CASSFLVRTYRTDTQYF.

This rearrangement joins TRBV29-1 to TRBJ1-2, with a weak D call TRBD1 (6 bases). The CDR3 covers 12 residues. V was clipped by 3 bases and J by 4 bases, with 9 bases between them. Per germline, CDR1 SQVTM and CDR2 ANQGSEA. The CDR3 region has the DNA TGCAGCGTTGACCAGGGGCGCTATGGCTACACCTTC. This sequence encodes CSVDQGRYGYTF. Based on the CDR3 plus reference TRBV29-1 and TRBJ1-2, the full variable domain is SAVISQKPSRDICQRGTSLTIQCQVDSQVTMMFWYRQQPGQSLTLIATANQGSEATYESGFVIDKFPISRPNLTFSTLTVSNMSPEDSSIYLCSVDQGRYGYTFGSGTRLTVV.

This clonotype was seen ten or more times. The chain combines TRBV20-1 with TRBJ2-1; 9 nucleotides line up with TRBD2. The CDR3 totals 13 residues. The J segment lost 6 bases and the V segment lost 3 bases, leaving 3 bases of the junction unmatched. CDR1 and CDR2 (germline): DFQATT, SNEGSKA (reference sequence). The CDR3 region is CSARTSGSNEQFF. CDR3 DNA: TGCAGTGCTAGGACTAGCGGATCCAATGAGCAGTTCTTC.

To note about this clonotype: This may stem from a read error, because a much larger clone lies one nucleotide away. The chain couples TRBV7-8 to TRBJ2-5, with TRBD1 matching over 10 bases. J lost 5 bases, V lost 8 bases, and 14 bases had no gene match. CDR1 and CDR2 from the germline V gene are SGHVS and FQNEAQ. CDR3 length: 16 residues. The DNA for the CDR3 is TGTGCCAGCGGCCGGCGGGAGACAGGGGGCGAGGAGACCCAGTACTTC. This sequence encodes CASGRRETGGEETQYF. The full variable domain, with the rest looked up from reference TRBV7-8 and TRBJ2-5, is GAGVSQSPRYKVAKRGQDVALRCDPISGHVSLFWYQQALGQGPEFLTYFQNEAQLDKSGLPSDRFFAERPEGSVSTLKIQRTQQEDSAVYLCASGRRETGGEETQYFGPGTRLLVL.

Many counts were recorded for this clonotype. The chain recombines TRBV4-2 with TRBJ2-1; D might be TRBD1 (6 bases). This CDR3 comprises 15 residues. Trimming removed 8 bases at V and 7 bases at J, with 21 bases between. Per germline, CDR1 LGHNA and CDR2 YNFKEQ. For the CDR3, the DNA is TGTGCCAGCGGAGAAAGAAACAAGGACAGTAATGAGCAGTTCTTC. Encoded protein: CASGERNKDSNEQFF.